This T cell receptor (beta chain) appears in the sequencing data of a study of blood T cells in healthy people across ages. Germline V lookup: CDR1 MNHNS, CDR2 SASEGT. The CDR3 runs 15 residues. Next came a second PCR, run for about 7 to 12 cycles, which used a sample-barcoded 5' primer along with a J-beta primer mix. With 12 random nucleotides, a template-switch adaptor tagged each individual cDNA molecule. Each CDR3 protein gets one entry after TCRdb re-called the 5' RACE reads with MiXCR. The table includes 600,000 to 650,000 distinct CDR3 sequences, roughly three fifths detected once. The chain couples TRBV6-1 to TRBJ2-7; 10 positions match TRBD2. The DNA end lines up better with TRBJ2-5; the J call may be wrong. Sequenced sample: blood. The sequence derives from a man between 60 and 75 years old in good health. The CDR3 protein is CASSDPASGGETQYF. The CDR3 coding sequence is TGTGCCAGCAGTGACCCAGCTAGCGGGGGAGAGACCCAGTACTTC.